The 15 T cell receptor beta chains below all came from one sample that was sequenced in a study of cytomegalovirus exposure and HLA in healthy donors. A multiplex PCR was run with 60 Vbeta primers and 13 Jbeta primers. The repertoire was sequenced with immunoSEQ multiplex PCR; TCRdb's copy has only in-frame clones and lacks some. Here the sample spans about 88,000 clones, around 89% being singletons. The source material was PBMCs. Receptor source: a man between 18 and 29 years old in good health and CMV-seronegative.

V gene TRBV7-9 combines with J gene TRBJ2-3, with D maybe TRBD1 (5 bases). Trimming left V 0 bases short and J 1 base short, with 8 bases between. Germline V gene sequence: CDR1 SEHNR, CDR2 FQNEAQ (reference sequence). The length of the CDR3 is 15 residues. The CDR3 bases are TGTGCCAGCAGCTTAGCGGACATCGGCACAGATACGCAGTATTTT. Amino acid sequence: CASSLADIGTDTQYF.

The chain carries TRBV18 and TRBJ2-3; 8 bases align to TRBD1. The CDR3 totals 18 residues. Germline trimming cut 3 bases from V and 6 bases from J; bases unmatched to any gene: 17. Germline V gives CDR1 KGHSH, CDR2 LQKENI. The CDR3 sequence is CASSPQMGRTGTRDTQYF. CDR3 DNA sequence: TGTGCCAGCTCACCGCAAATGGGTCGGACAGGGACTCGGGATACGCAGTATTTT.

This clone has just one count. The chain is built from TRBV29-1 and TRBJ2-5; 13 nucleotides match TRBD2. Matching the DNA end better, TRBJ2-7 makes the J call doubtful. The germline V gene has CDR1 SQVTM and CDR2 ANQGSEA. This CDR3 is 15 amino acids long. The CDR3 loop reads CSVAGTSGDPYEQYF. The DNA of the CDR3 is TGCAGCGTCGCCGGGACTAGCGGGGACCCCTACGAGCAGTACTTC.

This clone was seen a single time. The CDR3 reads CASSSGGGTYEQYF. The CDR3 DNA reads as TGTGCCAGCAGCTCTGGCGGGGGGACCTACGAGCAGTACTTC. The genes are TRBV7-2 and TRBJ2-7, with 8 bases lining up with TRBD2. There are 14 residues in the CDR3. The germline V gene encodes CDR1 SGHTA and CDR2 FQGNSA. V trimming: 4 bases; J trimming: 2 bases; junction bases outside the gene matches: 4.

This clone was detected only once. V is TRBV19 and J is TRBJ2-1; possibly TRBD2 for D (6 bases). The germline gives CDR1 LNHDA, CDR2 SQIVND (reference sequence). V was cut by 3 bases and J by 10 bases, with 16 bases left in between. CDR3 length: 14 amino acids. DNA of the CDR3: TGTGCCAGTAGTATCATATTTGGGGCGGGGGAGCAGTTCTTC. This encodes CASSIIFGAGEQFF.

CDR3 protein: CASSSGLAGSTILPNEQYF. As DNA, the CDR3 is TGTGCCAGCAGCTCGGGACTAGCGGGCTCCACCATACTTCCCAACGAGCAGTACTTC. This sequence joins TRBV7-9 and TRBJ2-7, with 12 bases lining up with TRBD2. Germline V gives CDR1 SEHNR, CDR2 FQNEAQ (reference sequence). Germline trimming cut 4 bases from V and 5 bases from J; bases unmatched to any gene: 18. The length of the CDR3 is 19 residues.

The rearrangement joins TRBV19 to TRBJ2-1; D might be TRBD1 (6 bases). V gave up 5 bases and J gave up 2 bases, with 19 bases separating them. CDR1 is LNHDA and CDR2 is SQIVND in the germline V gene (reference sequence). The CDR3 covers 17 residues. CDR3 DNA: TGTGCCAGTAGTCAAGGGGGAGATATTATCCCCTACAATGAGCAGTTCTTC. Encoded protein: CASSQGGDIIPYNEQFF.

The rearrangement joins TRBV2 to TRBJ2-5; the match to TRBD1 covers 9 bases. The J call is in doubt because the DNA end fits TRBJ2-7 better. The V gene's germline CDR1 is SNHLY and CDR2 FYNNEI. This CDR3 is built from 13 residues. The CDR3 DNA is TGTGCCAGCAACGGACAGGGGTACTACGAGCAGTACTTC. Its translation is CASNGQGYYEQYF.

The V gene is TRBV5-3, the J gene TRBJ2-5; maybe TRBD2 (5 bases). TRBV5-3 is treated as an ORF (open reading frame) with a function not yet certain. The CDR3 extends over 15 amino acids. The V and J ends lost 3 bases and 1 base respectively, with 13 bases between them. CDR3 bases: TGTGCCAGAAGCTCGCTATTAGCGACCCAAGAGACCCAGTACTTC. Translating gives CARSSLLATQETQYF.

The chain employs TRBV9 and TRBJ2-5; the match to TRBD2 covers 9 bases. The CDR3 extends over 15 amino acids. Germline V gene sequence: CDR1 SGDLS, CDR2 YYNGEE. Trimming at V came to 0 bases and at J to 2 bases, leaving 2 bases not matched to a gene. CDR3: CASSVAAGGQETQYF. The DNA for the CDR3 is TGTGCCAGCAGCGTAGCAGCGGGAGGTCAAGAGACCCAGTACTTC. Using reference TRBV9 and TRBJ2-5 for the parts outside the CDR3, the full variable domain is DSGVTQTPKHLITATGQRVTLRCSPRSGDLSVYWYQQSLDQGLQFLIQYYNGEERAKGNILERFSAQQFPDLHSELNLSSLELGDSALYFCASSVAAGGQETQYFGPGTRLLVL.

The chain carries TRBV11-3 and TRBJ2-2; D is uncertain. The CDR3 extends over 14 amino acids. The germline V and J ends were trimmed by 5 bases and 5 bases, with 12 bases remaining between them. Germline CDR1 SGHNT, CDR2 YENEEA. The CDR3 sequence: CASSAYSSTGELFF. CDR3 bases: TGTGCCAGCAGCGCCTACTCGTCTACCGGGGAGCTGTTTTTT.

The V and J genes are TRBV7-8 and TRBJ2-7; TRBD2 aligns across 10 bases. J lost 1 base, V lost 2 bases, and 14 bases had no gene match. This CDR3 has 19 residues. The germline CDR1 and CDR2 sequences are SGHVS and FQNEAQ. This CDR3 reads CASSLLRSRTSGSSYEQYF. The CDR3 DNA follows: TGTGCCAGCAGCTTACTCCGGTCGAGGACTAGCGGTAGTTCCTACGAGCAGTACTTC.

The gene calls are TRBV28 and TRBJ2-7, with TRBD2 matching over 13 bases. Germline V gives CDR1 MDHEN, CDR2 SYDVKM. After removal of 7 bases from V and 7 bases from J, the junction contained 10 bases not matched to a gene. The length of the CDR3 is 15 residues. The CDR3: CASTSEPGLAGEQYF. CDR3 sequence (DNA): TGTGCCAGCACCAGCGAACCGGGACTAGCGGGGGAGCAGTACTTC.

The chain recombines TRBV28 with TRBJ2-7, with D perhaps TRBD1 (5 bases). The CDR3 loop spans 16 amino acids. Germline loops: CDR1 MDHEN, CDR2 SYDVKM. Trimming pared 3 bases from V and 0 bases from J, leaving 15 bases between. The CDR3 reads CASSFRKGPVSYEQYF. CDR3 bases: TGTGCCAGCAGTTTTAGAAAGGGGCCCGTCTCCTACGAGCAGTACTTC.

This clone came up once. The chain employs TRBV7-9 and TRBJ1-2; D gene ambiguous. Germline assignment: CDR1 SEHNR and CDR2 FQNEAQ (reference sequence). V shed 6 bases and J shed 7 bases, with 12 bases lying between them. There are 12 residues in the CDR3. CDR3 bases: TGTGCCAGCAGTTCAAACGGGGTTGGCTACACCTTC. Translating it yields CASSSNGVGYTF.